Sequencing of this T cell receptor beta chain was carried out in a study of HIV-infected patients and healthy controls. 500 ng RNA was reverse transcribed with alpha and beta constant-region primers. Alpha and beta chain libraries were made separately by chain-specific third strand synthesis with multiplexing indices. TCRdb reprocessed the 5' RACE reads via MiXCR and lists one record per CDR3 protein. The sample contains approximately 11,000 distinct CDR3 sequences, 9% to 9.5% of which appear only once. Deletions cut 5 bases from V and 6 bases from J, with 12 bases between. The CDR3 length is 13 residues. CDR1 is SGHTA, CDR2 FQGNSA, per germline. This clonotype rates as medium-sized. Its antigen is unknown. Whole blood was used without fractionation, so all unsorted peripheral T cells were included. Regarding the study as a whole: Healthy controls shared more CDR3 sequences between individuals than HIV-infected patients did. Healthy controls carried many MAIT alpha-chain CDR3s, while HIV+ repertoires had few.

This sequence joins TRBV7-2 and TRBJ2-3; maybe TRBD2 (5 bases). The TCR sequence derives from an adult with HIV infection. The donor label of this sample is uncertain. Sequencing was performed on blood, taken before antiretroviral therapy. CDR3 in amino acids: CASSTGSGDTQYF. The CDR3 bases are TGTGCCAGCAGCACGGGATCCGGCGATACGCAGTATTTT.